The 5 T cell receptor beta chains given below trace back to one sample, sequenced in a study of blood T cell repertoires in COVID-19. Clones were sequenced by immunoSEQ multiplex PCR, and TCRdb holds only the in-frame ones, with some missing. The profile covers 150,000 to 190,000 clones, with approximately 90% appearing a single time and more than 2% taken by the ten largest. Specimen: peripheral blood. The receptors stem from a woman in her seventies with acute or convalescent COVID-19.

The V gene is TRBV2, the J gene TRBJ1-3; 9 nucleotides agree with TRBD1. This CDR3 comprises 13 residues. The germline V gene has CDR1 SNHLY and CDR2 FYNNEI. The junction had 3 bases not matched to a gene; V was cut back by 5 bases and J by 7 bases. CDR3 loop: CASSPTGGNTIYF. The CDR3 region has the DNA TGTGCCAGCAGTCCGACAGGGGGGAACACCATATATTTT.

The gene calls are TRBV5-1 and TRBJ2-1, with 14 bases that match TRBD2. The V gene end was trimmed by 4 bases and the J gene end by 6 bases; junction bases not matched to a gene: 9. The CDR3 loop spans 17 amino acids. Germline CDR1 SGHRS, CDR2 YFSETQ. CDR3 amino acids: CASSLYTTSGGANEQFF. CDR3 nucleotides: TGCGCCAGCAGCCTATATACGACTAGCGGGGGGGCCAATGAGCAGTTCTTC.

This clone has just a few counts. The chain recombines TRBV3-1 (or the pseudogene TRBV3-2) with TRBJ2-2; 8 bases agree with TRBD1. The germline gives CDR1 LGHDT, CDR2 YNNKEL (reference sequence). The trim removed 4 bases at V and 1 base at J, leaving 2 bases unmatched. The CDR3 length is 15 residues. CDR3 DNA sequence: TGTGCCAGCAGCCTAGGGACAGGGAACACCGGGGAGCTGTTTTTT. Protein sequence: CASSLGTGNTGELFF.

The chain is built from TRBV12-5 and TRBJ1-4, with TRBD1 matching over 7 bases. Germline lookup yields CDR1 LGHNT and CDR2 FRNRAP. This CDR3 has 17 residues. Losses at the gene ends were 0 bases for V and 0 bases for J; bases not matched to a gene: 4. CDR3: CASGLVRTGATNEKLFF. Here the CDR3 DNA reads TGTGCTAGTGGTTTGGTACGGACAGGAGCAACTAATGAAAAACTGTTTTTT.

The CDR3 sequence is CASSEYEQHNSGNTIYF. CDR3 bases: TGTGCCAGCAGTGAATATGAACAGCACAACTCTGGAAACACCATATATTTT. This chain links TRBV25-1 with TRBJ1-3; D call uncertain. Germline CDR1 MGHDK, CDR2 SYGVNS. V lost 0 bases, J lost 0 bases, and 12 bases lay in between. This CDR3 comprises 17 residues.